This TCR beta chain originates from a study of early T cells in non-severe SARS-CoV-2 infection. Whole-study context: RNA in bulk from unsorted whole blood was sequenced, and chains were unpaired. Points from the study as a whole: VDJdb-based annotation leaned toward anti-spike CD8 responses and missed private and CD4 specificities.

About this clonotype itself: Antigen specificity is unknown.

CDR1 and CDR2 (germline): MDHEN, SYDVKM. Trimming shortened V by 3 bases and J by 7 bases, and 10 bases separated the two germline ends. The CDR3 is 13 residues long. Individual cDNA molecules received unique molecular identifiers. TCRdb called the 5' RACE reads again in MiXCR, with one record for every CDR3 protein. Here the sample spans about 85,000 distinct CDR3 sequences, over 13% being singletons. The sequencing sample was made of whole blood. V and J are TRBV28 and TRBJ2-1, with D tentatively TRBD2 (6 bases). The receptor was isolated from an adult who was a healthcare worker with PCR-confirmed SARS-CoV-2 infection or an uninfected control (not recorded which). This chain's CDR3 is CASSLGGENEQFF. DNA of the CDR3: TGTGCCAGCAGTTTGGGGGGTGAGAATGAGCAGTTCTTC.